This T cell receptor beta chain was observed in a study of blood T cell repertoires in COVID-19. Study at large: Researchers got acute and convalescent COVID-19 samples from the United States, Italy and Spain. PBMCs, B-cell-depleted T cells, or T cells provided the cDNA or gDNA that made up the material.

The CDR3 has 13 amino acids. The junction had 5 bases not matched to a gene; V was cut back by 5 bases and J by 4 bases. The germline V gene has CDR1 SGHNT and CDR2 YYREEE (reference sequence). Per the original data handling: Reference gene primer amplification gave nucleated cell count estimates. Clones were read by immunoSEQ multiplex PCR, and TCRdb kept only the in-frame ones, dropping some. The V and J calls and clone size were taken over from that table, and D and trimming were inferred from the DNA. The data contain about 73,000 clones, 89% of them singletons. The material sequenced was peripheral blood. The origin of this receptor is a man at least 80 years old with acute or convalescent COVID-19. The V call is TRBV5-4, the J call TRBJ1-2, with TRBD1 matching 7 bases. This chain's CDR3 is CASSAGGGYGYTF. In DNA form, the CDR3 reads TGTGCCAGCAGTGCAGGGGGAGGCTATGGCTACACCTTC.